Described below is a single T cell receptor (beta chain) sequence and its context. Its antigen is not identified. Other DNA sequences of this sample code for an identical CDR3. Per the germline V gene, CDR1 is SEHNR and CDR2 is FQNEAQ (reference sequence). The CDR3 covers 11 residues. Deletions cut 3 bases from V and 6 bases from J, with 6 bases between. The table came from immunoSEQ multiplex PCR; TCRdb's copy has only in-frame clones and leaves some out. The table shows approximately 150,000 clones, with roughly nine tenths occurring only once. The data were taken from a study of T cell responses to AZD1222 COVID-19 vaccine. Study results and limitations: Just a handful of AZD1222 recipients were seropositive at baseline. The sample set comprised mostly white British donors with more females, and clonal diversity was possibly underestimated.

The sample consisted of peripheral blood, taken 28 days after the second AZD1222 dose. The J gene is TRBJ2-7, the V gene TRBV7-9, with D possibly TRBD2 on 6 matching bases. This receptor was obtained from an adult who received the AZD1222 COVID-19 vaccine. This CDR3 is CASSFGGEQYF. For the CDR3, the DNA is TGTGCCAGCAGCTTCGGGGGCGAGCAGTACTTC.